These 7 T cell receptor beta chains share one sample of origin, sequenced in a study of T cell changes during pregnancy in multiple sclerosis (dated by TCRdb to about 2019). Libraries were constructed by the immunoSEQ multiplex PCR assay. This is the immuneACCESS table as TCRdb keeps it, with only in-frame sequences that have V and J called. A part of the clones is gone; compared with another copy, unresolved V genes explain less than half, and the rest is unexplained. The sample contains 85,000 to 130,000 clones, approximately 90% of them found a single time. The ten largest clones add up to approximately 1.2% of the sample. The sample in question was peripheral blood, obtained in the second trimester of pregnancy. Receptors were obtained from a female donor with multiple sclerosis, enrolled in a pregnancy study.

The V gene is TRBV5-1, the J gene TRBJ2-1, with 7 nucleotides matching TRBD2. This CDR3 is 15 amino acids long. J lost 3 bases, V lost 4 bases, and 7 bases had no gene match. Germline-derived CDR1 and CDR2 are SGHRS and YFSETQ. CDR3 sequence (DNA): TGCGCCAGCAGCCACCGGGAGGCTGACTACAATGAGCAGTTCTTC. This encodes CASSHREADYNEQFF.

This chain connects TRBV2 to TRBJ1-1; D unresolved. V was cut by 8 bases and J by 0 bases, with 10 bases left in between. The V gene's germline CDR1 is SNHLY and CDR2 FYNNEI. The CDR3 spans 13 residues. The chain's CDR3 is CASGNSLNTEAFF. As DNA, the CDR3 is TGTGCCAGCGGAAACAGCCTGAACACTGAAGCTTTCTTT.

The gene calls are TRBV5-1 and TRBJ1-1; D possibly corresponds to TRBD1 (5 bases). This CDR3 is built from 15 residues. V shed 0 bases and J shed 1 base, with 10 bases lying between them. Germline loops: CDR1 SGHRS, CDR2 YFSETQ. The CDR3 loop is CASSLDIRANTEAFF. CDR3 coding DNA: TGCGCCAGCAGCTTGGATATCAGGGCGAACACTGAAGCTTTCTTT.

This chain uses TRBV9 with TRBJ1-1, with D maybe TRBD1 (5 bases). V lost 0 bases, J lost 5 bases, and 11 bases lay in between. CDR1 is SGDLS and CDR2 is YYNGEE in the germline V gene. CDR3 length: 14 residues. CDR3 nucleotides: TGTGCCAGCAGCGTAGAATTGGGGCAGACTGAAGCTTTCTTT. It is translated as CASSVELGQTEAFF.

This chain connects TRBV7-8 to TRBJ1-2; 7 nucleotides align to TRBD1. The V gene end was trimmed by 5 bases and the J gene end by 5 bases; junction bases not matched to a gene: 8. The CDR3 length is 14 residues. In germline, CDR1 is SGHVS, CDR2 FQNEAQ. The CDR3 bases are TGTGCCAGCAGCCTAGAGGGGACAGATTATGGCTACACCTTC. It encodes CASSLEGTDYGYTF.

This clone appeared a single time. The rearrangement uses TRBV6-1 and TRBJ1-3; 8 bases fit TRBD1. There are 14 residues in the CDR3. Germline-derived CDR1 and CDR2 are MNHNS and SASEGT. J was trimmed by 3 bases and V by 8 bases; bases with no gene match: 6. The CDR3 bases are TGTGCCAGCGCCCTCGACAGGGGTGGAAACACCATATATTTT. Translating it yields CASALDRGGNTIYF.

This clone was recorded once. The chain links TRBV7-3 to TRBJ2-3; 9 nucleotides align to TRBD2. In germline, CDR1 is SGHTA, CDR2 FQGTGA. J was trimmed by 6 bases and V by 2 bases; bases with no gene match: 3. The CDR3 is 14 amino acids. The CDR3 spells CASSLGGGADTQYF. The CDR3 DNA reads TGTGCCAGCAGCTTAGGCGGGGGGGCTGATACGCAGTATTTT.